The 21 T cell receptor beta chains listed next were all sequenced from one sample in a study of T cell repertoires in cytomegalovirus infection. TCRdb re-called the reads with MiXCR, one entry per CDR3 protein. The sample lists approximately 990,000 distinct CDR3 sequences, less than 40% occurring once. Their specific antigens are unknown. This sample comprised cultured CD8+ T cells from PBMCs, obtained from culture after CMV antigen stimulation. These receptors originate from a human donor in good health (CMV status not recorded). Some clones in this sample may be carry-over from other donors' samples.

This clonotype was observed a handful of times. The J gene is TRBJ1-5, the V gene TRBV6-1, with 8 nucleotides matching TRBD1. The germline V gene has CDR1 MNHNS and CDR2 SASEGT. V was pared by 6 bases and J by 4 bases, with 11 bases of the junction left unmatched. The CDR3 has 16 amino acids. The CDR3 here is CASRPGQGRQNQPQHF. The CDR3 DNA sequence: TGTGCCAGCAGACCCGGACAGGGCAGGCAAAATCAGCCCCAGCATTTT.

This clonotype was detected many times. The rearrangement links TRBV7-2 to TRBJ2-3, with 8 bases matching TRBD1. Trimming removed 0 bases from V and 5 bases from J; junction bases left unmatched: 7. Germline lookup yields CDR1 SGHTA and CDR2 FQGNSA. CDR3 length equals 16 residues. In DNA, the CDR3 is TGTGCCAGCAGCTTAGCGGCCCAGGGGGCGCTAGATACGCAGTATTTT. Translating gives CASSLAAQGALDTQYF.

This clonotype occurred a few times. The rearrangement joins TRBV10-3 to TRBJ1-2, with D uncertain. Germline V lookup: CDR1 ENHRY, CDR2 SYGVKD. V lost 2 bases and J 0 bases, leaving 7 bases between the germline ends. The CDR3 spans 14 residues. CDR3 DNA: TGTGCCATCAGTGAGGGGGTAACTAACTATGGCTACACCTTC. Amino acid sequence: CAISEGVTNYGYTF.

With respect to this clonotype: Germline is not matched at one junction end, which may reflect a read error. The J gene is TRBJ2-5, the V gene TRBV7-6; weak D call: TRBD1 (5 bases). This CDR3 spans 15 amino acids. Germline V CDR1 and CDR2: SGHVS, FNYEAQ. The CDR3 loop reads CASNLLYVREETQYF. In nucleotides, the CDR3 is TGTGCCAGCAACTTACTTTATGTCAGGGAAGAGACCCAGTACTTC.

This clonotype was counted between two and nine times. The V gene is TRBV7-9, the J gene TRBJ2-1; perhaps TRBD1 as D (6 bases). The CDR3 sequence is 13 residues long. Trimming took 6 bases from V and 6 from J, leaving 12 bases between them. Germline V gene data show CDR1 as SEHNR and CDR2 as FQNEAQ (reference sequence). The CDR3 region is CASRGARGNEQFF. The CDR3 DNA reads as TGTGCCAGCAGGGGGGCCAGGGGCAATGAGCAGTTCTTC.

CDR3 nucleotides: TGTGCCAGTACCACCCGGGACTCAATCGGGGAGCAGTACTTC. Translated, it gives CASTTRDSIGEQYF. The V gene is TRBV19, the J gene TRBJ2-7; possibly TRBD2 for D (6 bases). V was cut by 7 bases and J by 7 bases, with 20 bases left in between. This CDR3 contains 14 residues. CDR1 and CDR2 from the germline V gene are LNHDA and SQIVND (reference sequence).

This clonotype was seen a few times. The chain combines TRBV6-5 with TRBJ1-5; no clear D. The V end lost 6 bases, the J end lost 1 base, and 13 bases lay between the germline ends. This CDR3 comprises 15 residues. The V gene's germline CDR1 is MNHEY and CDR2 SVGAGI. The CDR3 coding sequence is TGTGCCAGCAGGCCCCAGGACTCCAGCAATCAGCCCCAGCATTTT. Translated: CASRPQDSSNQPQHF.

This rearrangement joins TRBV10-3 to TRBJ2-1, with 9 bases identical to TRBD1. Looked up from germline, CDR1 is ENHRY and CDR2 is SYGVKD. This CDR3 is 16 amino acids long. V was pared by 4 bases and J by 4 bases, with 8 bases of the junction left unmatched. The CDR3 DNA follows: TGTGCCATCAGTGTCAGGACAGGGGACCAATACAATGAGCAGTTCTTC. Amino acid sequence: CAISVRTGDQYNEQFF.

This clonotype has only a few counts. The CDR3 nucleotides are TGTGCCAGCAGTGCAGGGGGGTTGGCAGAAGCTTTCTTT. This encodes CASSAGGLAEAFF. The chain links TRBV7-3 to TRBJ1-1, with 7 nucleotides matching TRBD1. V lost 6 bases and J lost 8; bases outside the gene matches: 9. Germline V gene data show CDR1 as SGHTA and CDR2 as FQGTGA. CDR3 length: 13 residues.

This chain links TRBV10-2 with TRBJ2-4; 12 bases line up with TRBD2. V gave up 6 bases and J gave up 0 bases; unmatched junction bases: 9. Per the germline V gene, CDR1 is WSHSY and CDR2 is SAAADI. The CDR3 is made up of 18 amino acids. The CDR3 protein is CASRPTSGGPLAKNIQYF. CDR3 sequence (DNA): TGCGCCAGCAGACCGACTAGCGGGGGCCCCTTAGCCAAAAACATTCAGTACTTC.

This clonotype has just a few counts. This CDR3 is CASSRWGSSSYEQYF. DNA of the CDR3: TGTGCCAGCAGCCGTTGGGGTTCGAGCTCCTACGAGCAGTACTTC. The rearrangement joins TRBV12-3 or TRBV12-4 to TRBJ2-7; D ambiguous. CDR3 length: 15 amino acids. Trimming stripped 6 bases from V and 0 bases from J, with 15 bases between.

The chain's CDR3 is CASSPPSGERNIQYF. The CDR3 nucleotides read TGTGCCAGCTCACCACCGTCAGGGGAACGAAACATTCAGTACTTC. The chain has TRBV18 and TRBJ2-4; D might be TRBD1 (6 bases). Germline values: CDR1 KGHSH, CDR2 LQKENI. Trimming took 0 bases from V and 6 from J, leaving 12 bases between them. The CDR3 is made up of 15 amino acids.

This clonotype was observed a few times. This CDR3 reads CASSLLAPDEQFF. CDR3 DNA: TGTGCCAGCAGTCTCCTAGCCCCAGATGAGCAGTTCTTC. The V and J genes are TRBV6-2 or TRBV6-3 and TRBJ2-1, with D perhaps matching TRBD2 (5 bases). The CDR3 has 13 residues. Germline loops: CDR1 MNHEY, CDR2 SVGEGT. V was trimmed by 5 bases and J by 8 bases, leaving 13 bases between them.

The chain links TRBV6-1 to TRBJ1-5; no definite D call. The length of the CDR3 is 13 residues. The germline V and J ends were trimmed by 6 bases and 9 bases, with 15 bases remaining between them. Per the germline V gene, CDR1 is MNHNS and CDR2 is SASEGT. CDR3 nucleotides: TGTGCCAGCAGAAAACCTCGGGGTAGGCCCCAGCATTTT. As protein: CASRKPRGRPQHF.

The chain is built from TRBV6-2 or TRBV6-3 and TRBJ1-2; D remains ambiguous. The CDR3 totals 12 residues. Germline V lookup: CDR1 MNHEY, CDR2 SVGEGT. V lost 6 bases to trimming and J lost 1 base, with 6 bases between them. This chain's CDR3 is CASRDFNYGYTF. The CDR3 coding sequence is TGTGCCAGCAGGGACTTTAACTATGGCTACACCTTC.

This clonotype was detected a few times. The V gene is TRBV19, the J gene TRBJ1-1, with 12 bases fitting TRBD1. Per the germline V gene, CDR1 is LNHDA and CDR2 is SQIVND (reference sequence). The CDR3 consists of 17 residues. Unmatched junction bases numbered 7, after V lost 1 base and J lost 4 bases. Written as DNA, the CDR3 is TGTGCCAGTAGTATAGGGGACAGGGGGCTTAGTGGCACTGAAGCTTTCTTT. Encoded protein: CASSIGDRGLSGTEAFF.

The chain joins TRBV28 to TRBJ2-4, with 8 bases matching TRBD1. Losses at the gene ends were 8 bases for V and 1 base for J; bases not matched to a gene: 4. The CDR3 runs 14 residues. Germline CDR1 reads MDHEN; CDR2 reads SYDVKM. DNA of the CDR3: TGTGCCAGCTTGGACAGGGTGGCCAAAAACATTCAGTACTTC. Translation gives CASLDRVAKNIQYF.

The chain employs TRBV27 and TRBJ2-1; D ambiguous. Germline CDR1 MNHEY, CDR2 SMNVEV (reference sequence). The CDR3 totals 15 residues. Between the trimmed V and J ends, which lost 3 bases and 0 bases, there was a span of 9 bases. DNA for the CDR3: TGTGCCAGCAGTTTCCGATCGAGCTCCTACAATGAGCAGTTCTTC. It yields the protein CASSFRSSSYNEQFF.

This clonotype has a handful of counts. V is TRBV6-5 and J is TRBJ2-1, with TRBD2 identical over 10 bases. The CDR3 has 13 residues. CDR1 is MNHEY and CDR2 is SVGAGI in the germline V gene. Trimming at V came to 2 bases and at J to 10 bases, leaving 2 bases not matched to a gene. Here the CDR3 DNA reads TGTGCCAGCAGTTACGGGACTAGCGTGGAGCAGTTCTTC. Translated: CASSYGTSVEQFF.

This clonotype has just a few counts. This sequence joins TRBV7-6 and TRBJ2-1; 9 bases are a match to TRBD2. The CDR3 length is 18 residues. Unmatched junction bases numbered 7, after V lost 1 base and J lost 0 bases. Germline CDR1 SGHVS, CDR2 FNYEAQ. CDR3 in amino acids: CASSLGVAGASSYNEQFF. The CDR3 nucleotides read TGTGCCAGCAGCTTAGGAGTAGCGGGGGCGAGCTCCTACAATGAGCAGTTCTTC.

This clonotype was detected a few times. The V call is TRBV10-3, the J call TRBJ2-3; a possible D gene is TRBD1 (5 bases). This CDR3 is 15 amino acids long. The V end was cut by 10 bases, the J end by 0 bases, with 17 bases between. In germline, CDR1 is ENHRY, CDR2 SYGVKD. In DNA, the CDR3 is TGTGCCAGCCTGTCAGGGAACGTAAGCACAGATACGCAGTATTTT. Translating gives CASLSGNVSTDTQYF.